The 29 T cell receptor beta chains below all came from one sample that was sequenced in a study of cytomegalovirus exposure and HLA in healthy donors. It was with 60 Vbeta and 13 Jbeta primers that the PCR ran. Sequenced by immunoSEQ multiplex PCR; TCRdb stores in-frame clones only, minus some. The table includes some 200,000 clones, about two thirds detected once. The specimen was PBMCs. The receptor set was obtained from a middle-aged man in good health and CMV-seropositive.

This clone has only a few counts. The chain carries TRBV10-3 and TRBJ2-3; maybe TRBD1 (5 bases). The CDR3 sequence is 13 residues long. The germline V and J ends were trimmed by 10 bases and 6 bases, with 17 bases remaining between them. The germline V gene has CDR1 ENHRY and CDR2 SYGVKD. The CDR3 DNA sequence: TGTGCCACCAATTTAGGGGATGCGGATACGCAGTATTTT. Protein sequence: CATNLGDADTQYF.

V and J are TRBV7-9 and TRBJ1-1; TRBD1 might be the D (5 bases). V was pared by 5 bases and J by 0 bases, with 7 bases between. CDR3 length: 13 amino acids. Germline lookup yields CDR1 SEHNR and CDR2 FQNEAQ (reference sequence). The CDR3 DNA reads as TGTGCCAGCAGCCGGGGGATGAACACTGAAGCTTTCTTT. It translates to CASSRGMNTEAFF.

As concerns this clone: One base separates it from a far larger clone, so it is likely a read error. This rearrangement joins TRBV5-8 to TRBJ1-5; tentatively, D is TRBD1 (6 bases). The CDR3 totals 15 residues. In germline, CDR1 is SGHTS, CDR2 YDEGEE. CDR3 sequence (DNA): TGTGCCAGCAGCTTACAGGGCTATAGCACTCAGCCCCAGCATTTT. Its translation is CASSLQGYSTQPQHF.

CDR3 region: CATGTGIASSPLHF. CDR3 nucleotides: TGTGCCACCGGGACAGGGATCGCCAGTTCACCCCTCCACTTT. The V and J genes are TRBV19 and TRBJ1-6; TRBD1 matches 9 bases. From germline, CDR1 is LNHDA and CDR2 SQIVND (reference sequence). After removal of 10 bases from V and 9 bases from J, the junction contained 10 bases not matched to a gene. The CDR3 totals 14 residues.

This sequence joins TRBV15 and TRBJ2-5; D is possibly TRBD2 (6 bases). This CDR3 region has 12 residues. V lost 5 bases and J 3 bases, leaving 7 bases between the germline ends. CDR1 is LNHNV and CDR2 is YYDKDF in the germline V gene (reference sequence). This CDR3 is CATSRGKETQYF. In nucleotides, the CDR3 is TGTGCCACCAGCCGGGGGAAAGAGACCCAGTACTTC.

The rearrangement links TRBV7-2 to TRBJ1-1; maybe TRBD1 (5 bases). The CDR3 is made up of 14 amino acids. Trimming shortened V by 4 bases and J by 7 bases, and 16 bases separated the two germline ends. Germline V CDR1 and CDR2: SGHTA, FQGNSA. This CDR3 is CASSSTRKGFEAFF. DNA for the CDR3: TGTGCCAGCAGCTCCACGCGAAAGGGGTTTGAAGCTTTCTTT.

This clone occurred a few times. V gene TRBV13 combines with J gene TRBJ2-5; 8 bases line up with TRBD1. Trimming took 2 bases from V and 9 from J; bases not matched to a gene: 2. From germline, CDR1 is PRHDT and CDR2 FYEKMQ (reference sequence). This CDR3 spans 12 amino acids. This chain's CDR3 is CASSLRQGSQYF. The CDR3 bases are TGTGCCAGCAGCTTAAGACAGGGGTCCCAGTACTTC. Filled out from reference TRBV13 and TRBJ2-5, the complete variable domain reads AAGVIQSPRHLIKEKRETATLKCYPIPRHDTVYWYQQGPGQDPQFLISFYEKMQSDKGSIPDRFSAQQFSDYHSELNMSSLELGDSALYFCASSLRQGSQYFGPGTRLLVL.

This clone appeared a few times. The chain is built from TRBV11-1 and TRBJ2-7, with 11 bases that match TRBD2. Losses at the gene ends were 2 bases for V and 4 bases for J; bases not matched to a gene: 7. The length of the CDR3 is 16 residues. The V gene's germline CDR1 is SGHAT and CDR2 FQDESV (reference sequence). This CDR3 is CASSLLASGGSYEQYF. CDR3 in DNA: TGTGCCAGCAGCTTACTGGCTAGCGGGGGGTCTTACGAGCAGTACTTC.

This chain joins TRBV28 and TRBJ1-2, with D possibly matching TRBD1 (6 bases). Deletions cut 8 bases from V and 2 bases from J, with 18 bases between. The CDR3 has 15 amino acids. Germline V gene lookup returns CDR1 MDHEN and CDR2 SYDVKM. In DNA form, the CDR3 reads TGTGCCAGCGGGCTTATTACCACAGGGAACTATGGCTACACCTTC. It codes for CASGLITTGNYGYTF.

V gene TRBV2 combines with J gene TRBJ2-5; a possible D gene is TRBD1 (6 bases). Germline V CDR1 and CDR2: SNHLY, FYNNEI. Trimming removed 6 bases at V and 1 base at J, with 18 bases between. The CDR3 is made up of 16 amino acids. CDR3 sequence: CASSPRTEVFQETQYF. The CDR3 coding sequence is TGTGCCAGCAGCCCAAGGACAGAGGTTTTCCAAGAGACCCAGTACTTC.

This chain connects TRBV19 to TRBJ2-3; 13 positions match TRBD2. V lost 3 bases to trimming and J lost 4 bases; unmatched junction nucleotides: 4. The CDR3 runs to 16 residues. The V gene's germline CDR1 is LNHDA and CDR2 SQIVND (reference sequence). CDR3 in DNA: TGTGCCAGTAGTATTGGACTAGCGGGGGCCTCAGATACGCAGTATTTT. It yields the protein CASSIGLAGASDTQYF. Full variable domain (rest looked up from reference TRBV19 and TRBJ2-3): DGGITQSPKYLFRKEGQNVTLSCEQNLNHDAMYWYRQDPGQGLRLIYYSQIVNDFQKGDIAEGYSVSREKKESFPLTVTSAQKNPTAFYLCASSIGLAGASDTQYFGPGTRLTVL.

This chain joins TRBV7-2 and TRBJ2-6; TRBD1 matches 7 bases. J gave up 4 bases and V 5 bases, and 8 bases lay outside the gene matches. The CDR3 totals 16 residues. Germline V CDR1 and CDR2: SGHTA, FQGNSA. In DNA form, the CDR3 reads TGTGCCAGCAGCAAGAACAGGGGAAGCGGGGCCAACGTCCTGACTTTC. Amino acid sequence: CASSKNRGSGANVLTF.

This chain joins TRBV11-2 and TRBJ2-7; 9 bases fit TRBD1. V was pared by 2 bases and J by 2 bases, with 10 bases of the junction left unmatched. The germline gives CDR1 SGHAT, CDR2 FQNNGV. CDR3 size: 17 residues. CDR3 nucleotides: TGTGCCAGCAGCTTATCCCGGGGACAGGGTAAGCCCTACGAGCAGTACTTC. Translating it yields CASSLSRGQGKPYEQYF.

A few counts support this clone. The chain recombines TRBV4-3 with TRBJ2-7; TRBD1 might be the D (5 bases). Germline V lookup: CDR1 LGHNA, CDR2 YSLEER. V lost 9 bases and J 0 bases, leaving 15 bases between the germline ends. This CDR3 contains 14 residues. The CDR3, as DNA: TGCGCCAGGGACCCGCCAGGGCCCTCCTACGAGCAGTACTTC. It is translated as CARDPPGPSYEQYF.

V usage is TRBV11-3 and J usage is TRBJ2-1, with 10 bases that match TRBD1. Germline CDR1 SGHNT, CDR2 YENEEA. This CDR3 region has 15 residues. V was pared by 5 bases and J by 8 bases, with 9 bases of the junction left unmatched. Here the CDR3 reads CASSPTGTGVHEQFF. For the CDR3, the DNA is TGTGCCAGCAGCCCCACCGGGACAGGGGTCCATGAGCAGTTCTTC. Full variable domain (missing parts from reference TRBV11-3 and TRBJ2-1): EAGVVQSPRYKIIEKKQPVAFWCNPISGHNTLYWYLQNLGQGPELLIRYENEEAVDDSQLPKDRFSAERLKGVDSTLKIQPAELGDSAVYLCASSPTGTGVHEQFFGPGTRLTVL.

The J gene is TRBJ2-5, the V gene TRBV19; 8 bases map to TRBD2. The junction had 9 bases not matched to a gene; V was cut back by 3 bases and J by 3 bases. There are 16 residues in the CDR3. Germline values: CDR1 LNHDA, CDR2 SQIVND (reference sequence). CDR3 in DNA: TGTGCCAGTAGTATTATCAGGAGCGGGGGAGAAGAGACCCAGTACTTC. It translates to CASSIIRSGGEETQYF.

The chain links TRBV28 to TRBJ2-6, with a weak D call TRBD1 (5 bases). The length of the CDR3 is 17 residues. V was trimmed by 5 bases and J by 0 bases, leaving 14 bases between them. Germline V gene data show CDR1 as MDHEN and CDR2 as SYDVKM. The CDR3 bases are TGTGCCAGCAGTGGGGCAGGCGACTTCTCTGGGGCCAACGTCCTGACTTTC. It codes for CASSGAGDFSGANVLTF.

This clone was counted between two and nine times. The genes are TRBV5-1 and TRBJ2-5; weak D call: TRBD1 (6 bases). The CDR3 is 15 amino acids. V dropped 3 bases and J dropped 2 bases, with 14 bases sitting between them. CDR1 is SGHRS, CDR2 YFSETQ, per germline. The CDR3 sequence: CASSYWTDPQETQYF. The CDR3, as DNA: TGCGCCAGCAGCTACTGGACAGACCCTCAAGAGACCCAGTACTTC. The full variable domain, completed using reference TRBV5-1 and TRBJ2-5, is KAGVTQTPRYLIKTRGQQVTLSCSPISGHRSVSWYQQTPGQGLQFLFEYFSETQRNKGNFPGRFSGRQFSNSRSEMNVSTLELGDSALYLCASSYWTDPQETQYFGPGTRLLVL.

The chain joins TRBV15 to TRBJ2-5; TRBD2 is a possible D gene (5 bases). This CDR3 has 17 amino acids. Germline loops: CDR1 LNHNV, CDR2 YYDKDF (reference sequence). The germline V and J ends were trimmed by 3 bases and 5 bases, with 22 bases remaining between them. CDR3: CATSRASTGNPRETQYF. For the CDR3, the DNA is TGTGCCACCAGCAGGGCTAGTACGGGAAACCCAAGGGAGACCCAGTACTTC.

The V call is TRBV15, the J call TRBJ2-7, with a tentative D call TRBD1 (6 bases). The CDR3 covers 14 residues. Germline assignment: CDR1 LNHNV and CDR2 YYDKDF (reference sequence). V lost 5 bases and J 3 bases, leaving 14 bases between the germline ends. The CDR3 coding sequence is TGTGCCACCAGCCAGGGGTCTTCTTACTACGAGCAGTACTTC. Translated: CATSQGSSYYEQYF.

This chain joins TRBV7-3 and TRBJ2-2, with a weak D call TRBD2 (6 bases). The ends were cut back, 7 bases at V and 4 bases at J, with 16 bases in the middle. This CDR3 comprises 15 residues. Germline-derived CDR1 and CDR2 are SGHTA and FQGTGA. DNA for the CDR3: TGTGCCAGCACCCGGTCTGGGGGGACCACCGGGGAGCTGTTTTTT. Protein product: CASTRSGGTTGELFF.

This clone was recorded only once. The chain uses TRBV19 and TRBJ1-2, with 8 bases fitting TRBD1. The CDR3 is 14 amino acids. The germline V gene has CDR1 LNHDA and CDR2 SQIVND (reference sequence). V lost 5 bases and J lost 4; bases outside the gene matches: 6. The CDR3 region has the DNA TGTGCCAGTAGTGTATCGGACAGGGTCTATGGCTACACCTTC. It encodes CASSVSDRVYGYTF.

The CDR3 DNA follows: TGTGCCAGCAGCCTGGTGGGGGGGGCCGTAGATGAGCAGTTCTTC. The encoded protein is CASSLVGGAVDEQFF. The V and J genes are TRBV7-3 and TRBJ2-1; maybe TRBD2 (7 bases). CDR3 length: 15 amino acids. Per the germline V gene, CDR1 is SGHTA and CDR2 is FQGTGA. The V end lost 5 bases, the J end lost 8 bases, and 19 bases lay between the germline ends.

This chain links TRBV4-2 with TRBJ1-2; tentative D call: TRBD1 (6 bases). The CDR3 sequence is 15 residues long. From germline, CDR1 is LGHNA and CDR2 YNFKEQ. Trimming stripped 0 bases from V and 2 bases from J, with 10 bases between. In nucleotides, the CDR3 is TGTGCCAGCAGCCAAGATAGGGGGGGGAACTATGGCTACACCTTC. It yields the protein CASSQDRGGNYGYTF.

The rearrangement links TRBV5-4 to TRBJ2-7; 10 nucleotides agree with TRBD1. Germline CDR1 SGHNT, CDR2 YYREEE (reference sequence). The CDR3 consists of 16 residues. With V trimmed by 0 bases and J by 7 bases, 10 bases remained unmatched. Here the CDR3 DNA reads TGTGCCAGCAGCTTGGCCGCGGGACAGGGGAGTCGGGAGCAGTACTTC. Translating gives CASSLAAGQGSREQYF.

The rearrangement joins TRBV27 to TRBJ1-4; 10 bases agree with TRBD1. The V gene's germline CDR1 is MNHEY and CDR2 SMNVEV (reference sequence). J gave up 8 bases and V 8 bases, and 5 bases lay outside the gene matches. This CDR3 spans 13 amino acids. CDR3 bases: TGTGCCAGCCGAGGGACAGGGGTAGAAAAACTGTTTTTT. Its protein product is CASRGTGVEKLFF.

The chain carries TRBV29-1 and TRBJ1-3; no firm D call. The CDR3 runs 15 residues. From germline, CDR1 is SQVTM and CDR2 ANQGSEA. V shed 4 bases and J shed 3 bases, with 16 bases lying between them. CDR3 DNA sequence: TGCAGCGTTGCATTTGGCAGGCACATTGGAAACACCATATATTTT. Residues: CSVAFGRHIGNTIYF.

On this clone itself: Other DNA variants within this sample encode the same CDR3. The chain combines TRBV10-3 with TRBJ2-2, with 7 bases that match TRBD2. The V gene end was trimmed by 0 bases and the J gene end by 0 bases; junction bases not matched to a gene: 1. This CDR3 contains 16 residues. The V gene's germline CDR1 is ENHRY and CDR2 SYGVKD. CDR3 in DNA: TGTGCCATCAGTGAGTCGGGGGGGGCGAACACCGGGGAGCTGTTTTTT. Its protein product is CAISESGGANTGELFF.

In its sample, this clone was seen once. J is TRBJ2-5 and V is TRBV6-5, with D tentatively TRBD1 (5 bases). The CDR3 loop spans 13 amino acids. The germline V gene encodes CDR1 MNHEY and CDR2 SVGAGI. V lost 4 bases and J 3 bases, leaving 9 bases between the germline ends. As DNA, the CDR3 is TGTGCCAGCAGTTCCTTAGGGGAAGAGACCCAGTACTTC. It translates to CASSSLGEETQYF.